This T cell receptor beta chain derives from a study of long-term antiretroviral therapy in people with HIV. Overall study results and limits: Repertoires looked antigen-experienced, with only a slight naive shift after ART.

Cryopreserved PBMC, at roughly 0.85-10 million per sample, were present before DNA extraction. The V and J ends lost 7 bases and 3 bases respectively, with 11 bases between them. The germline CDR1 and CDR2 sequences are MDHEN and SYDVKM. The CDR3 covers 13 residues. In regard to this clone: Its antigen is unidentified.

The assay used was immunoSEQ (version v3.0), run at survey level. The method was immunoSEQ multiplex PCR; TCRdb's version includes in-frame clones alone and lacks a portion of them. The sample comprises 20,000 to 25,000 clones, 84% of which are singletons, and over 15% rests with the top ten. This receptor was identified in a man between 18 and 35 years old with HIV. This chain uses TRBV28 with TRBJ2-3, with D perhaps TRBD2 (5 bases). This specimen was unsorted PBMCs, taken 0.1 years before starting antiretroviral therapy. The CDR3 loop is CASTGGQTDTQYF. As DNA, the CDR3 is TGTGCCAGCACCGGAGGCCAAACAGATACGCAGTATTTT.